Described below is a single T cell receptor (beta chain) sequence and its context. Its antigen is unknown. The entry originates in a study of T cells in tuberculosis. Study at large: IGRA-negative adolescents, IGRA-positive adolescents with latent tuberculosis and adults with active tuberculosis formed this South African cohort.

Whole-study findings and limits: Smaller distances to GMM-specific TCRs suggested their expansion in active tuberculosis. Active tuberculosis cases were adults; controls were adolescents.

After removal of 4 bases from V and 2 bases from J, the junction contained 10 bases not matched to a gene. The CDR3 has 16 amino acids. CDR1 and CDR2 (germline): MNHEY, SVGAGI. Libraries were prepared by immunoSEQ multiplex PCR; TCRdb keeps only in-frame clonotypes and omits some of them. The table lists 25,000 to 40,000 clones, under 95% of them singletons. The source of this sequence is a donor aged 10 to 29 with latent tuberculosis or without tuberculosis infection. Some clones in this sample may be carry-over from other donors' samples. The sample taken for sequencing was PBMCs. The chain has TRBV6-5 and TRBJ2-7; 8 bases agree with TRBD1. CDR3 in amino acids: CASSSLRQGQAYEQYF. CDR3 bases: TGTGCCAGCAGTTCCCTACGACAGGGGCAAGCCTACGAGCAGTACTTC.